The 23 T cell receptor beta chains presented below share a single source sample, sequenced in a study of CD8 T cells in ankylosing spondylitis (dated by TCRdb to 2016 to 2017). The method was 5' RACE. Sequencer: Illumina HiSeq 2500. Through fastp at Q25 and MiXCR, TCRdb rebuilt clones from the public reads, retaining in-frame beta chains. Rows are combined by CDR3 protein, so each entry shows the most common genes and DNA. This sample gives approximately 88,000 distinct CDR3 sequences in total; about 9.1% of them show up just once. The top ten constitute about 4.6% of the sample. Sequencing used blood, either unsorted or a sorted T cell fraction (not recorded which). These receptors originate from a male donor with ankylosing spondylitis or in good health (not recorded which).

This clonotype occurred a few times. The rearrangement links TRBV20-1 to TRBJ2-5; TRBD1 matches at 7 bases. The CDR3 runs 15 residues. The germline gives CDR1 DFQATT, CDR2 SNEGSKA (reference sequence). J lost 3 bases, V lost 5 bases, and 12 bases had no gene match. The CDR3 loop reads CSAYIQGHGEETQYF. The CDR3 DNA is TGCAGTGCTTATATACAGGGGCACGGGGAAGAGACCCAGTACTTC.

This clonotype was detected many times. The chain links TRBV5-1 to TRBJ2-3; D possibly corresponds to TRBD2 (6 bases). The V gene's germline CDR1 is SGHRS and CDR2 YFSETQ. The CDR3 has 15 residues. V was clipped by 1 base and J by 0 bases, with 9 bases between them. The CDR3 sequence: CASSLRGTSTDTQYF. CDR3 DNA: TGCGCCAGCAGCTTGCGGGGGACTAGCACAGATACGCAGTATTTT.

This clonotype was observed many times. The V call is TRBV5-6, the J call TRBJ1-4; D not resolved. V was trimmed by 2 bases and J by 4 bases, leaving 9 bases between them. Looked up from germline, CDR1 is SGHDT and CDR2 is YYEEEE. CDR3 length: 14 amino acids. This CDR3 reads CASSFLTGNEKLFF. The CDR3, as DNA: TGTGCCAGCAGCTTTCTAACGGGTAATGAAAAACTGTTTTTT.

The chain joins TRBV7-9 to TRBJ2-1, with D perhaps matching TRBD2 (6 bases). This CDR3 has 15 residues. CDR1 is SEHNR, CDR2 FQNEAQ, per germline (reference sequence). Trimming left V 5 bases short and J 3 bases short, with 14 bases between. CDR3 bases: TGTGCCAGCAGCAAACCTAGCGTCGTCTACAATGAGCAGTTCTTC. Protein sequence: CASSKPSVVYNEQFF.

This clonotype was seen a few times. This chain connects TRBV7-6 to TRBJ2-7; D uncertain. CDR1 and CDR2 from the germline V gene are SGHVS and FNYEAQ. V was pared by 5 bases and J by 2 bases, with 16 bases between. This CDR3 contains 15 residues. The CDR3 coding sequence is TGTGCCAGCAGCGCAGAACCTGGTCTTACCTACGAGCAGTACTTC. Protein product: CASSAEPGLTYEQYF.

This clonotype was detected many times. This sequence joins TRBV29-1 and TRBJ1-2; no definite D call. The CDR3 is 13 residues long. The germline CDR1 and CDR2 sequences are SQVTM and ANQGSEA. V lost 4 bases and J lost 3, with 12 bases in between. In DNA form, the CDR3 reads TGCAGCGTTGTGTCCGGGCTCGACTATGGCTACACCTTC. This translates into CSVVSGLDYGYTF.

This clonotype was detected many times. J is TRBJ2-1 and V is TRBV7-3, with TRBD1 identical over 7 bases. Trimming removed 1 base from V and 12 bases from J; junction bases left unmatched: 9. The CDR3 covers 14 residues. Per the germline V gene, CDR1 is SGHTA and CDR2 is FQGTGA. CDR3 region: CASSLIGEQGMQFF. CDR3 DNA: TGTGCCAGCAGCTTAATTGGCGAACAGGGGATGCAGTTCTTC.

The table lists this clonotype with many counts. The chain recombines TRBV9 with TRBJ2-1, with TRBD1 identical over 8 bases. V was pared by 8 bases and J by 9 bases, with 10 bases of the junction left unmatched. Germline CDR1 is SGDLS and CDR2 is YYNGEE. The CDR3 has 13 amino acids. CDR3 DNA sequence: TGTGCCAGAAGGTCCAGGGGGCGCTTTGAGCAGTTCTTC. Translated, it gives CARRSRGRFEQFF.

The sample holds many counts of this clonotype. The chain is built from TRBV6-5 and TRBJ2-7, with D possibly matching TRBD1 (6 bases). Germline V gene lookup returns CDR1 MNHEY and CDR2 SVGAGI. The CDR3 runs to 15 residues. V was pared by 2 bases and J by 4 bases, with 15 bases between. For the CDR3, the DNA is TGTGCCAGCAGTTACAACCATGGGGGCGAGTACGAGCAGTACTTC. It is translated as CASSYNHGGEYEQYF.

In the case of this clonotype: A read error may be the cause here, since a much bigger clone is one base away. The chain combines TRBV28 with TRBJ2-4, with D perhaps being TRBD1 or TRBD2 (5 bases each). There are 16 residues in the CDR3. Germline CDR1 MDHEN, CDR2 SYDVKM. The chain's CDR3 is CTSSLLGELAKNIQYF. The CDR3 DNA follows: TGTACCAGCAGTTTATTGGGGGAGTTAGCCAAAAACATTCAGTACTTC.

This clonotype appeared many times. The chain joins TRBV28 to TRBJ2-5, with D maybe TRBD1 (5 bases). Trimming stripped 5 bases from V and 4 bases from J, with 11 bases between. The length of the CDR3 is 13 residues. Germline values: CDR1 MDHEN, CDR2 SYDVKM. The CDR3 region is CASSDSTAETQYF. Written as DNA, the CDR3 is TGTGCCAGCAGTGACAGTACAGCAGAGACCCAGTACTTC.

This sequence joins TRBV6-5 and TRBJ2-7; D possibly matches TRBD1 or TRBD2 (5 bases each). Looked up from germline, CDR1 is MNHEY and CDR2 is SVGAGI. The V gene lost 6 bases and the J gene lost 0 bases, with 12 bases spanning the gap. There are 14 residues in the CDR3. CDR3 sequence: CASSLLGASYEQYF. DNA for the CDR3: TGTGCCAGCAGCCTACTCGGGGCCTCCTACGAGCAGTACTTC.

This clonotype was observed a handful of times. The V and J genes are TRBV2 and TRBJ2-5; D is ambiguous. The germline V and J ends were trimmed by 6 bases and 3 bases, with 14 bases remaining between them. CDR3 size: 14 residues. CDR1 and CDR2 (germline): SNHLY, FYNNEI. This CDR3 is CASSPTRVEETQYF. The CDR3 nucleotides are TGTGCCAGCAGCCCCACCCGGGTGGAAGAGACCCAGTACTTC. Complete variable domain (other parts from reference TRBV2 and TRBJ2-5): EPEVTQTPSHQVTQMGQEVILRCVPISNHLYFYWYRQILGQKVEFLVSFYNNEISEKSEIFDDQFSVERPDGSNFTLKIRSTKLEDSAMYFCASSPTRVEETQYFGPGTRLLVL.

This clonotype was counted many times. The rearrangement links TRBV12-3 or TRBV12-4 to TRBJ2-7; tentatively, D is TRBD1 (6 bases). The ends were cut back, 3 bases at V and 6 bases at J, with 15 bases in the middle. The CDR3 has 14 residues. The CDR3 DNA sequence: TGTGCCAGCAGTTTCTCCGGACAGCAGTCCGAGCAGTACTTC. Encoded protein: CASSFSGQQSEQYF.

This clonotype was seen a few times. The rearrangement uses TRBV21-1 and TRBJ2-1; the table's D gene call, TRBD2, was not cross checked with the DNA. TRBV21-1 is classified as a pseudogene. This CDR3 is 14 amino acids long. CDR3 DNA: TGTGCCAGCAGCAAAGGGACTCCGCCTCGTGAGCAGTTCTTC. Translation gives CASSKGTPPREQFF.

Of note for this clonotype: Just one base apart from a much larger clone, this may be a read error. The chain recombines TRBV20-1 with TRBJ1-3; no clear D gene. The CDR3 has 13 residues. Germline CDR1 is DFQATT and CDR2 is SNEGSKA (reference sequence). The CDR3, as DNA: TGCAGTACTAGTGAGGCTCCAGGAAACACCATATATTTT. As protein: CSTSEAPGNTIYF.

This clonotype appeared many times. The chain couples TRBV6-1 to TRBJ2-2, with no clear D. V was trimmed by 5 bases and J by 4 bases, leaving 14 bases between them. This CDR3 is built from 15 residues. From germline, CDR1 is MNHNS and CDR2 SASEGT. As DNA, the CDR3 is TGTGCCAGCAGTCGGACCTCTTCCCCCACCGGGGAGCTGTTTTTT. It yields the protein CASSRTSSPTGELFF.

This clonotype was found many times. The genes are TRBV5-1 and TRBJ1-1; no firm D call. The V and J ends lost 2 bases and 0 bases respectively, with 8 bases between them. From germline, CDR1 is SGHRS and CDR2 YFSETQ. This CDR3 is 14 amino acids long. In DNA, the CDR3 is TGCGCCAGCAGCTTTCCGGGCTTGAACACTGAAGCTTTCTTT. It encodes CASSFPGLNTEAFF.

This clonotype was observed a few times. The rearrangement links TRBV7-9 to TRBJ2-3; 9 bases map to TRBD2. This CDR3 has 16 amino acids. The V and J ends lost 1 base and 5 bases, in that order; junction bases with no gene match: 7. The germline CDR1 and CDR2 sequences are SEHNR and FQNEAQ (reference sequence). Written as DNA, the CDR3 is TGTGCCAGCAGCTTAGTCCCTAGCGGGGAGGGAGATACGCAGTATTTT. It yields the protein CASSLVPSGEGDTQYF. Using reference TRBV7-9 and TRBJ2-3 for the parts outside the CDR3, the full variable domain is DTGVSQNPRHKITKRGQNVTFRCDPISEHNRLYWYRQTLGQGPEFLTYFQNEAQLEKSRLLSDRFSAERPKGSFSTLEIQRTEQGDSAMYLCASSLVPSGEGDTQYFGPGTRLTVL.

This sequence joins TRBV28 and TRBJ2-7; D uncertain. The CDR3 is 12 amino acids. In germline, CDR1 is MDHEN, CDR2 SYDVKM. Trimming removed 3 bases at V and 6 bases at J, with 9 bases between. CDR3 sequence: CASSLNPLEQYF. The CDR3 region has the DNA TGTGCCAGCAGTTTGAATCCTCTCGAGCAGTACTTC. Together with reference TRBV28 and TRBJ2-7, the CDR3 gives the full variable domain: DVKVTQSSRYLVKRTGEKVFLECVQDMDHENMFWYRQDPGLGLRLIYFSYDVKMKEKGDIPEGYSVSREKKERFSLILESASTNQTSMYLCASSLNPLEQYFGPGTRLTVT.

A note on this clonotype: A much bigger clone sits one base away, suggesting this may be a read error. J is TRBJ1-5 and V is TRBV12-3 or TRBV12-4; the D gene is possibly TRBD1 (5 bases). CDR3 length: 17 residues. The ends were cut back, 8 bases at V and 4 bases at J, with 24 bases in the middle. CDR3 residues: CASDYLPGTGANQPQHF. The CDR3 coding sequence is TGTGCCAGCGACTACCTACCCGGGACCGGGGCAAATCAGCCCCAGCATTTT.

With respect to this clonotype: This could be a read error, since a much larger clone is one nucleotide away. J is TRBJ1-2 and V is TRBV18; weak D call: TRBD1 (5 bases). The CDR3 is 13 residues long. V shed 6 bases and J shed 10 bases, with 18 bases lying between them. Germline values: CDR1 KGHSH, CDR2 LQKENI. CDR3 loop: CASSPGTGTAYTF. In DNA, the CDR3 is TGTGCCAGCTCGCCAGGGACGGGCACTGCCTACACCTTC.

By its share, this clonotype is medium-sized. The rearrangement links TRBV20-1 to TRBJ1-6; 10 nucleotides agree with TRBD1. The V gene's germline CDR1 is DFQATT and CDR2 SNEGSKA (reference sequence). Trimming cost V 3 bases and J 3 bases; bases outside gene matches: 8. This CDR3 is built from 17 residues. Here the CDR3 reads CSARRPGQGSYNSPLHF. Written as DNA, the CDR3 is TGCAGTGCTAGGCGTCCGGGACAGGGGAGCTATAATTCACCCCTCCACTTT.